Listed here are 32 T cell receptor beta chains from one sample, sequenced in a study of cytomegalovirus exposure and HLA in healthy donors. The PCR used 60 Vbeta and 13 Jbeta primers. Measured with immunoSEQ multiplex PCR; TCRdb has only the in-frame clones, and not every one. In the table there are a few hundred thousand clones, 60% to 80% of which are singletons. The sequencing input was PBMCs. The receptors stem from a man aged 18 to 29 in good health and CMV-seronegative.

The chain combines TRBV30 with TRBJ1-5; TRBD1 matches 7 bases. The CDR3 has 14 amino acids. The germline CDR1 and CDR2 sequences are GTSNPN and SVGIG (reference sequence). The J segment lost 6 bases and the V segment lost 1 base, leaving 6 bases of the junction unmatched. CDR3 nucleotides: TGTGCCTGGAGTGGGGGGACAGCAATTCAGCCCCAGCATTTT. Residues: CAWSGGTAIQPQHF. Based on the CDR3 plus reference TRBV30 and TRBJ1-5, the full variable domain is SQTIHQWPATLVQPVGSPLSLECTVEGTSNPNLYWYRQAAGRGLQLLFYSVGIGQISSEVPQNLSASRPQDRQFILSSKKLLLSDSGFYLCAWSGGTAIQPQHFGDGTRLSIL.

The genes are TRBV29-1 and TRBJ1-1; D unclear. V was pared by 0 bases and J by 10 bases, with 15 bases between. CDR1 is SQVTM and CDR2 is ANQGSEA in the germline V gene. The CDR3 loop spans 13 amino acids. CDR3 residues: CSVEDRQNLGAFF. DNA of the CDR3: TGCAGCGTTGAAGATCGCCAGAATCTTGGAGCTTTCTTT.

This clone is a singleton in its sample. The chain couples TRBV7-8 to TRBJ2-3; tentatively, D is TRBD2 (5 bases). This CDR3 comprises 18 residues. Trimming removed 1 base at V and 0 bases at J, with 17 bases between. Germline CDR1 SGHVS, CDR2 FQNEAQ. CDR3 coding DNA: TGTGCCAGCAGCTTAGTGAGCCTAGCAAGTAGGAGCACAGATACGCAGTATTTT. Protein sequence: CASSLVSLASRSTDTQYF.

The J gene is TRBJ1-2, the V gene TRBV27; D call uncertain. The CDR3 length is 15 residues. The germline gives CDR1 MNHEY, CDR2 SMNVEV (reference sequence). The germline V and J ends were trimmed by 4 bases and 4 bases, with 16 bases remaining between them. CDR3 in amino acids: CASSSPGVEFYGYTF. DNA of the CDR3: TGTGCCAGCAGTTCTCCGGGAGTAGAATTCTATGGCTACACCTTC.

The chain joins TRBV9 to TRBJ1-1, with TRBD1 matching 10 bases. Trimming took 3 bases from V and 0 from J; bases not matched to a gene: 2. From germline, CDR1 is SGDLS and CDR2 YYNGEE. The CDR3 contains 15 residues. CDR3 nucleotide sequence: TGTGCCAGCAGCGCCGGGACAGGGGTGAACACTGAAGCTTTCTTT. Its protein is CASSAGTGVNTEAFF.

The chain has TRBV5-4 and TRBJ2-7; 7 bases fit TRBD2. The germline V gene encodes CDR1 SGHNT and CDR2 YYREEE (reference sequence). V trimming: 3 bases; J trimming: 1 base; junction bases outside the gene matches: 1. The CDR3 totals 13 residues. The CDR3 sequence: CASSSSGSYEQYF. DNA for the CDR3: TGTGCCAGCAGCTCTAGCGGTTCCTACGAGCAGTACTTC.

The chain has TRBV30 and TRBJ2-4; D remains ambiguous. Germline CDR1 reads GTSNPN; CDR2 reads SVGIG (reference sequence). The CDR3 extends over 14 amino acids. The CDR3 reads CALLGASTKNIQYF. Written as DNA, the CDR3 is TGTGCACTCCTCGGAGCCTCGACCAAAAACATTCAGTACTTC.

This clone has just a few counts. The CDR3, as DNA: TGTGCCAGCAGTGAGGACCCAATAGCGGCTTATGGCTACACCTTC. It specifies CASSEDPIAAYGYTF. V and J are TRBV2 and TRBJ1-2; no clear D gene. V gave up 3 bases and J gave up 5 bases, with 16 bases separating them. The CDR3 runs to 15 residues. CDR1 is SNHLY, CDR2 FYNNEI, per germline.

This clone showed up just once. This chain connects TRBV5-4 to TRBJ1-1; D possibly corresponds to TRBD1 (5 bases). V was cut by 0 bases and J by 3 bases, with 15 bases left in between. Looked up from germline, CDR1 is SGHNT and CDR2 is YYREEE (reference sequence). This CDR3 has 16 residues. The CDR3 loop reads CASSLAAGYVDTEAFF. The CDR3 nucleotides read TGTGCCAGCAGCTTGGCAGCAGGGTACGTGGACACTGAAGCTTTCTTT. The full variable domain, completed using reference TRBV5-4 and TRBJ1-1, is ETGVTQSPTHLIKTRGQQVTLRCSSQSGHNTVSWYQQALGQGPQFIFQYYREEENGRGNFPPRFSGLQFPNYSSELNVNALELDDSALYLCASSLAAGYVDTEAFFGQGTRLTVV.

With respect to this clone: At the DNA level, this CDR3 is encoded by other sequences in the same sample as well. The V and J genes are TRBV9 and TRBJ2-7, with D perhaps TRBD1 (5 bases). The V and J ends lost 0 bases and 5 bases respectively, with 12 bases between them. The CDR3 totals 14 residues. Looked up from germline, CDR1 is SGDLS and CDR2 is YYNGEE. CDR3 amino acids: CASSVGVQVHEQYF. The CDR3 region has the DNA TGTGCCAGCAGCGTAGGGGTACAGGTCCACGAGCAGTACTTC.

The chain is built from TRBV30 and TRBJ2-1; 11 bases are shared with TRBD2. The CDR3 covers 14 residues. CDR1 is GTSNPN and CDR2 is SVGIG in the germline V gene (reference sequence). V trimming: 4 bases; J trimming: 9 bases; junction bases outside the gene matches: 8. CDR3 residues: CAWKVAGGPGEQFF. In DNA, the CDR3 is TGTGCCTGGAAGGTAGCGGGAGGGCCTGGTGAGCAGTTCTTC.

The chain links TRBV19 to TRBJ2-6, with 10 bases fitting TRBD2. The J segment lost 3 bases and the V segment lost 3 bases, leaving 5 bases of the junction unmatched. CDR3 length: 17 amino acids. Germline CDR1 is LNHDA and CDR2 is SQIVND (reference sequence). Here the CDR3 reads CASSMPSGSIGANVLTF. The CDR3, as DNA: TGTGCCAGTAGTATGCCTAGCGGGAGCATTGGGGCCAACGTCCTGACTTTC.

The V call is TRBV6-6, the J call TRBJ1-5; possible D gene TRBD1, 6 bases. Germline lookup yields CDR1 MNHNY and CDR2 SVGAGI (reference sequence). The V end lost 6 bases, the J end lost 2 bases, and 11 bases lay between the germline ends. The CDR3 runs 14 residues. The CDR3 DNA reads as TGTGCCAGCAGAGGGGGAATCGGCAATCAGCCCCAGCATTTT. Translating it yields CASRGGIGNQPQHF.

This clone has a handful of counts. The chain combines TRBV9 with TRBJ1-1; D is perhaps TRBD1 (6 bases). The germline CDR1 and CDR2 sequences are SGDLS and YYNGEE. Trimming cost V 0 bases and J 1 base, with 7 bases left between them. The CDR3 length is 14 residues. CDR3 nucleotide sequence: TGTGCCAGCAGCGTAGGGGGACAGAACACTGAAGCTTTCTTT. It translates to CASSVGGQNTEAFF.

The J gene is TRBJ2-4, the V gene TRBV19; D is possibly TRBD2 (5 bases). Per the germline V gene, CDR1 is LNHDA and CDR2 is SQIVND (reference sequence). With 6 bases removed from V and 3 bases from J, the gap between germline ends came to 12 bases. The CDR3 consists of 14 residues. The CDR3 here is CASSAAVGKNIQYF. For the CDR3, the DNA is TGTGCCAGTAGCGCAGCGGTTGGCAAAAACATTCAGTACTTC.

The chain carries TRBV28 and TRBJ2-2; a possible D gene is TRBD1 (6 bases). The CDR3 contains 14 residues. Germline V lookup: CDR1 MDHEN, CDR2 SYDVKM. Trimming took off 3 bases at V and 3 bases at J, with 8 bases between the two ends. CDR3 bases: TGTGCCAGCAGTTTTGGACAGTACACCGGGGAGCTGTTTTTT. It yields the protein CASSFGQYTGELFF.

This chain joins TRBV10-3 and TRBJ1-1, with 8 nucleotides matching TRBD1. V was clipped by 5 bases and J by 3 bases; unmatched bases: 8. CDR1 ENHRY and CDR2 SYGVKD come from the germline V gene. The length of the CDR3 is 15 residues. The DNA for the CDR3 is TGTGCCATCAGTAGAGCGGGACAGGTTGACACTGAAGCTTTCTTT. It yields the protein CAISRAGQVDTEAFF.

The CDR3 nucleotides read TGTGCCAGCAGCCCTAGTGGGTCCACTGAAGCTTTCTTT. Its protein product is CASSPSGSTEAFF. The gene calls are TRBV16 and TRBJ1-1, with D hard to call. Deletions cut 4 bases from V and 4 bases from J, with 10 bases between. This CDR3 comprises 13 residues. Germline CDR1 reads KGHSY; CDR2 reads FQNENV.

This sequence joins TRBV4-2 and TRBJ2-1; 8 nucleotides line up with TRBD2. Germline CDR1 reads LGHNA; CDR2 reads YNFKEQ. This CDR3 spans 17 amino acids. V was pared by 1 base and J by 7 bases, with 12 bases of the junction left unmatched. This CDR3 reads CASSQVRASGRGNEQFF. As DNA, the CDR3 is TGTGCCAGCAGCCAAGTCAGGGCGAGCGGGAGAGGGAATGAGCAGTTCTTC.

This chain uses TRBV6-5 with TRBJ2-5; D is possibly TRBD2 (6 bases). With the DNA end fitting TRBJ2-7 better, the J assignment may be wrong. Germline CDR1 reads MNHEY; CDR2 reads SVGAGI. The CDR3 loop spans 13 amino acids. This CDR3 is CASSWEAENEQYF. In DNA, the CDR3 is TGTGCCAGCAGTTGGGAGGCTGAAAACGAGCAGTACTTC.

The chain recombines TRBV15 with TRBJ2-1; TRBD2 aligns across 8 bases. V shed 6 bases, J shed 3 bases, and the junction held 7 bases outside the gene matches. CDR1 and CDR2 (germline): LNHNV, YYDKDF (reference sequence). This CDR3 is built from 15 residues. CDR3 sequence reads: CATRTSGGLYNEQFF. Written as DNA, the CDR3 is TGTGCCACCAGAACAAGCGGGGGCCTCTACAATGAGCAGTTCTTC.

J is TRBJ2-7 and V is TRBV5-6; possible D gene TRBD1, 5 bases. The CDR3 totals 14 residues. V lost 5 bases, J lost 2 bases, and 14 bases lay in between. From germline, CDR1 is SGHDT and CDR2 YYEEEE. The CDR3 DNA follows: TGTGCCAGCAGGGCGTGGGGCGAAACCTACGAGCAGTACTTC. This gives the protein CASRAWGETYEQYF.

This clone appeared once. J is TRBJ2-1 and V is TRBV5-1; TRBD2 agrees at 11 bases. Per the germline V gene, CDR1 is SGHRS and CDR2 is YFSETQ. The CDR3 sequence is 16 residues long. The trim removed 4 bases at V and 1 base at J, leaving 4 bases unmatched. In DNA, the CDR3 is TGCGCCAGCAGCAAAGTAGCGGGAGGGTCCTACAATGAGCAGTTCTTC. This codes for CASSKVAGGSYNEQFF. The full variable domain, rest sourced from reference TRBV5-1 and TRBJ2-1, is KAGVTQTPRYLIKTRGQQVTLSCSPISGHRSVSWYQQTPGQGLQFLFEYFSETQRNKGNFPGRFSGRQFSNSRSEMNVSTLELGDSALYLCASSKVAGGSYNEQFFGPGTRLTVL.

The chain recombines TRBV5-4 with TRBJ2-5, with a tentative D call TRBD2 (7 bases). This CDR3 region has 14 residues. Trimming left V 0 bases short and J 6 bases short, with 12 bases between. Germline CDR1 is SGHNT and CDR2 is YYREEE (reference sequence). The CDR3 nucleotides read TGTGCCAGCAGCTTGGAGGGGGGGATGAAGACCCAGTACTTC. Translated, it gives CASSLEGGMKTQYF.

The chain recombines TRBV28 with TRBJ2-5; D is possibly TRBD1 (5 bases). From germline, CDR1 is MDHEN and CDR2 SYDVKM. Trimming left V 6 bases short and J 5 bases short, with 13 bases between. This CDR3 has 13 residues. In nucleotides, the CDR3 is TGTGCCAGCAGAGGATCAGGGTGGGAGACCCAGTACTTC. Residues: CASRGSGWETQYF.

The chain recombines TRBV2 with TRBJ2-1, with D perhaps matching TRBD2 (5 bases). The V gene's germline CDR1 is SNHLY and CDR2 FYNNEI. The CDR3 spans 14 residues. V shed 9 bases and J shed 1 base, with 13 bases lying between them. CDR3 residues: CASPVAPSYNEQFF. In nucleotides, the CDR3 is TGTGCCAGTCCTGTAGCGCCTTCCTACAATGAGCAGTTCTTC. Full variable domain (outside the CDR3, taken from reference TRBV2 and TRBJ2-1): EPEVTQTPSHQVTQMGQEVILRCVPISNHLYFYWYRQILGQKVEFLVSFYNNEISEKSEIFDDQFSVERPDGSNFTLKIRSTKLEDSAMYFCASPVAPSYNEQFFGPGTRLTVL.

The CDR3 DNA follows: TGCGCCAGCAGCTTGGAACTCATCCCGAATGAGCAGTTCTTC. This sequence encodes CASSLELIPNEQFF. The J gene is TRBJ2-1, the V gene TRBV5-1; unclear D gene. V dropped 0 bases and J dropped 7 bases, with 11 bases sitting between them. CDR3 length: 14 amino acids. Germline V gives CDR1 SGHRS, CDR2 YFSETQ.

In nucleotides, the CDR3 is TGTGCCAGCAGTCGGACTAGCGAGAACACCGGGGAGCTGTTTTTT. It specifies CASSRTSENTGELFF. The gene calls are TRBV6-1 and TRBJ2-2, with 9 bases lining up with TRBD2. V shed 5 bases, J shed 1 base, and the junction held 2 bases outside the gene matches. Germline V gives CDR1 MNHNS, CDR2 SASEGT. The CDR3 extends over 15 amino acids.

V usage is TRBV18 and J usage is TRBJ1-1; D remains unclear. The V and J ends lost 2 bases and 2 bases respectively, with 12 bases between them. The CDR3 consists of 15 residues. CDR1 is KGHSH, CDR2 LQKENI, per germline. This CDR3 reads CASSPRAEGNTEAFF. The CDR3 DNA follows: TGTGCCAGCTCACCAAGGGCAGAGGGAAACACTGAAGCTTTCTTT.

Only one count was recorded for this clone. The chain joins TRBV10-3 to TRBJ2-1, with 7 bases fitting TRBD2. With 3 bases clipped from V and 5 bases from J, the junction kept 7 bases outside the gene matches. Germline CDR1 ENHRY, CDR2 SYGVKD. The CDR3 loop spans 15 amino acids. The DNA for the CDR3 is TGTGCCATCAGTGAAAAGCGGGGCGGGGACAATGAGCAGTTCTTC. This gives the protein CAISEKRGGDNEQFF.

V and J are TRBV29-1 and TRBJ2-7, with TRBD1 identical over 7 bases. CDR3 size: 13 residues. The ends lost 4 bases at V and 3 bases at J; junction bases unmatched: 6. Germline V CDR1 and CDR2: SQVTM, ANQGSEA. CDR3 sequence: CSVVGQEIYEQYF. For the CDR3, the DNA is TGCAGCGTTGTTGGACAGGAGATCTACGAGCAGTACTTC.

On this clone: One junction end disagrees with the germline gene, perhaps due to a read error. The rearrangement links TRBV6-1 to TRBJ2-2; the match to TRBD1 covers 9 bases. This CDR3 spans 13 amino acids. Germline V lookup: CDR1 MNHNS, CDR2 SASEGT. CDR3 amino acids: CAGRAGTGFVLFF. CDR3 coding DNA: TGTGCCGGCAGGGCCGGGACAGGGTTTGTGCTGTTTTTT.